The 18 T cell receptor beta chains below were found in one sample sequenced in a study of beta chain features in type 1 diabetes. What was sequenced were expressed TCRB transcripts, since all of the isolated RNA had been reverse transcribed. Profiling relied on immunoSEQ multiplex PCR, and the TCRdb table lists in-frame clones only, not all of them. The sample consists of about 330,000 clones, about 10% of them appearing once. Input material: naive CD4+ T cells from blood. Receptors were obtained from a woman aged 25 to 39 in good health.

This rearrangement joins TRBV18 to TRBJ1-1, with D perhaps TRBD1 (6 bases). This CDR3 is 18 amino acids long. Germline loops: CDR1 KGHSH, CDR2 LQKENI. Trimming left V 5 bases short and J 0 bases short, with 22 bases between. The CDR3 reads CASSNKQGMAYMNTEAFF. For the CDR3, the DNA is TGTGCCAGCTCAAACAAACAGGGAATGGCTTACATGAACACTGAAGCTTTCTTT.

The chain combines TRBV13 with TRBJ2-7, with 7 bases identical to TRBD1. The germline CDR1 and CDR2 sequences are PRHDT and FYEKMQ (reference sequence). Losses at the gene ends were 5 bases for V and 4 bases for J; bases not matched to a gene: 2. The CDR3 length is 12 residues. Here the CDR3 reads CASSQQGYEQYF. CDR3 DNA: TGTGCCAGCAGCCAACAGGGGTACGAGCAGTACTTC.

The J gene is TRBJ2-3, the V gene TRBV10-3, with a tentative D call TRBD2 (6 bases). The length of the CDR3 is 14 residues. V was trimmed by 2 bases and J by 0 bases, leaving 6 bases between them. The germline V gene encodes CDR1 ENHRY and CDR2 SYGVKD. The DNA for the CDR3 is TGTGCCATCAGTGAGCTAGCGAGCACAGATACGCAGTATTTT. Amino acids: CAISELASTDTQYF.

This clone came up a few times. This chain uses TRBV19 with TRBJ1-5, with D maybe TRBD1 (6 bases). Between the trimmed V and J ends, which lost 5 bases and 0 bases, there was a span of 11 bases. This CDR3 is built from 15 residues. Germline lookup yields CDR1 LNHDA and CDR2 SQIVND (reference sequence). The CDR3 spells CASSLDSYSNQPQHF. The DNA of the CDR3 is TGTGCCAGTAGTCTGGACAGTTATAGCAATCAGCCCCAGCATTTT.

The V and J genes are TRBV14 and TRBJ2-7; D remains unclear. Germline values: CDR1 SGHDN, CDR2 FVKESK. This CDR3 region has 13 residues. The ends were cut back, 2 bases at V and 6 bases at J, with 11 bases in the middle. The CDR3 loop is CASSQQYSLEQYF. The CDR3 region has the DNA TGTGCCAGCAGCCAACAATACAGCCTCGAGCAGTACTTC. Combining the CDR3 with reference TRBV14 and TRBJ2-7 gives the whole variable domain EAGVTQFPSHSVIEKGQTVTLRCDPISGHDNLYWYRRVMGKEIKFLLHFVKESKQDESGMPNNRFLAERTGGTYSTLKVQPAELEDSGVYFCASSQQYSLEQYFGPGTRLTVT.

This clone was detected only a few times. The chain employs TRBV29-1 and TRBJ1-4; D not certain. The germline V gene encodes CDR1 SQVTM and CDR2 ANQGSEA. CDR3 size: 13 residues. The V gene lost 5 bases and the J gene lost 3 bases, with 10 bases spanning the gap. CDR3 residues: CSVSDWANEKLFF. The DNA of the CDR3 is TGCAGCGTTTCGGACTGGGCTAATGAAAAACTGTTTTTT.

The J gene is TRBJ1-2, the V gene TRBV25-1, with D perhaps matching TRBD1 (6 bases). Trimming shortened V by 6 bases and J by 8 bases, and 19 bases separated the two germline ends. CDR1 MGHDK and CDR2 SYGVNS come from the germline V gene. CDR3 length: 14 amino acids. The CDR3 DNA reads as TGTGCCAGCAGAGACAACCAACAGGGTGCCGGCTACACCTTC. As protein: CASRDNQQGAGYTF.

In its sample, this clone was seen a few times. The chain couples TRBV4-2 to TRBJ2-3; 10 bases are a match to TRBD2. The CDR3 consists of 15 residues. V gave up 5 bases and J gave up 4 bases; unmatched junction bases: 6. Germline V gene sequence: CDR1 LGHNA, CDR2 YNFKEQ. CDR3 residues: CASSGIAGGADTQYF. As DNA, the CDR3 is TGTGCCAGCAGCGGAATAGCGGGGGGCGCAGATACGCAGTATTTT.

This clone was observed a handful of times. The CDR3 bases are TGCGCCAGCAGCCAAGACCAGGGCACAGATACGCAGTATTTT. Translation gives CASSQDQGTDTQYF. The chain combines TRBV4-3 with TRBJ2-3; D not certain. The V gene's germline CDR1 is LGHNA and CDR2 YSLEER. V gave up 0 bases and J gave up 1 base, with 5 bases separating them. This CDR3 has 14 amino acids.

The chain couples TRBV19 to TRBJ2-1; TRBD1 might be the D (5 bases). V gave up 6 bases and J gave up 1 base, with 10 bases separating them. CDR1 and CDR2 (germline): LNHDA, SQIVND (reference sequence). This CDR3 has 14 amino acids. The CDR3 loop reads CASREDRSYNEQFF. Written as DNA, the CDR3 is TGTGCCAGTAGGGAAGACAGATCCTACAATGAGCAGTTCTTC.

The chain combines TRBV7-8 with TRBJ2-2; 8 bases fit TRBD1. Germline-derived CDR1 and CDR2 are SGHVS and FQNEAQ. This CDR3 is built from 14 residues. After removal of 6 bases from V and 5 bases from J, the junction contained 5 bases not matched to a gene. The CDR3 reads CASSMTGDTGELFF. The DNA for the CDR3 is TGTGCCAGCAGTATGACAGGGGATACCGGGGAGCTGTTTTTT.

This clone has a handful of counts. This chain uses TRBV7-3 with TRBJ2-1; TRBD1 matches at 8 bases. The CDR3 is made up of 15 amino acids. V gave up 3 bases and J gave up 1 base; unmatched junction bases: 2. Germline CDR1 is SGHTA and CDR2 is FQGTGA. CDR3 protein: CASSFDRGSYNEQFF. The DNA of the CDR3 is TGTGCCAGCAGCTTCGACAGGGGATCCTACAATGAGCAGTTCTTC.

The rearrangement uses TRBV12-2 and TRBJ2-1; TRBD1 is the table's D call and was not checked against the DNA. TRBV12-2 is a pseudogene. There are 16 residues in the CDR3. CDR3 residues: CASRLRQGDRWDEQFF. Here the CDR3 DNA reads TGTGCAAGTCGCTTAAGACAGGGGGACCGGTGGGATGAGCAGTTCTTC.

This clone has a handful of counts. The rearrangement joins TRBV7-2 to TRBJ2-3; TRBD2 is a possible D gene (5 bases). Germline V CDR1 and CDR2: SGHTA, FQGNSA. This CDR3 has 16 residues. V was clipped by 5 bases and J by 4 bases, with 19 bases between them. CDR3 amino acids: CASSPALRGAPDTQYF. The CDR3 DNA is TGTGCCAGCAGCCCCGCGCTACGGGGTGCTCCAGATACGCAGTATTTT.

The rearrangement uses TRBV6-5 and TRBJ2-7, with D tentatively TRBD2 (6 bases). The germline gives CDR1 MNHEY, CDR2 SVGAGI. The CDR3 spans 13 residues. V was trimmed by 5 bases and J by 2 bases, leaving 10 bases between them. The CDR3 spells CASSHRRAYEQYF. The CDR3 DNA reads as TGTGCCAGCAGTCACCGGAGGGCCTACGAGCAGTACTTC.

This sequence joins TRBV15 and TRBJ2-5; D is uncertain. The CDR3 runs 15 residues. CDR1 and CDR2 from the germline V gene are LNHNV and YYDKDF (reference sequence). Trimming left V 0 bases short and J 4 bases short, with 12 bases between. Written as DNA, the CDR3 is TGTGCCACCAGCAGAGATCGGAGTTCGGGAGAGACCCAGTACTTC. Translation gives CATSRDRSSGETQYF.

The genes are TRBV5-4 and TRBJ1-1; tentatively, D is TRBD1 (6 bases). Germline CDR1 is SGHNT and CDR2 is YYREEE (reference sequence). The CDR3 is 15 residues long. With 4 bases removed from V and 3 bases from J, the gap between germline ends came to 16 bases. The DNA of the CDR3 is TGTGCCAGCAGCCCCCACAGGGTGTCGGACACTGAAGCTTTCTTT. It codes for CASSPHRVSDTEAFF.

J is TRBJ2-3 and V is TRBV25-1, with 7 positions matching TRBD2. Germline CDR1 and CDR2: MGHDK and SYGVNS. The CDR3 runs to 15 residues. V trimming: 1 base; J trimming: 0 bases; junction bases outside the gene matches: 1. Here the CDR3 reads CASSEWGGSTDTQYF. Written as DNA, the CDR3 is TGTGCCAGCAGTGAATGGGGGGGTAGCACAGATACGCAGTATTTT. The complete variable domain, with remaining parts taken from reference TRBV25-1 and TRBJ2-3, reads EADIYQTPRYLVIGTGKKITLECSQTMGHDKMYWYQQDPGMELHLIHYSYGVNSTEKGDLSSESTVSRIRTEHFPLTLESARPSHTSQYLCASSEWGGSTDTQYFGPGTRLTVL.